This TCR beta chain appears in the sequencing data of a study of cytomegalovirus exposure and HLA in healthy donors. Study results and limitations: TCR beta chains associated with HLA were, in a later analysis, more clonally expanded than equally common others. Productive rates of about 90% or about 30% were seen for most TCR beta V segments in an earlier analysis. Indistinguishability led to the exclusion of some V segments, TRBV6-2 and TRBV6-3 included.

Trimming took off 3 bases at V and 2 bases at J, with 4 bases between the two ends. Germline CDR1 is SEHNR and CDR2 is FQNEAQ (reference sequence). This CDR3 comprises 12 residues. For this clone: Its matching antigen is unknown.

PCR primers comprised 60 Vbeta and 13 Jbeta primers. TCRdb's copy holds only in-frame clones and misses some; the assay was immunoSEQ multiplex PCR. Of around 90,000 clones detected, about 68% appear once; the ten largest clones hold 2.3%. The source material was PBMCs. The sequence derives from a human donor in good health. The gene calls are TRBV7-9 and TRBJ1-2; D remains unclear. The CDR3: CASSLRNYGYTF. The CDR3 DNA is TGTGCCAGCAGCTTGAGAAACTATGGCTACACCTTC.